This TCR beta chain derives from a study of blood T cells in healthy people across ages. V was clipped by 3 bases and J by 13 bases, with 18 bases between them. The length of the CDR3 is 13 residues. CDR1 MNHEY and CDR2 SVGEGT come from the germline V gene. The authors ran a second PCR of about 6 to 12 cycles using a sample-barcoded 5' primer and a J-beta primer mix. TCRdb redid the calling of the 5' RACE reads with MiXCR, one entry per CDR3 protein. The sample consists of 600,000 to 1,000,000 distinct CDR3 sequences, roughly 50% of them appearing once. Comments on this clonotype: Antigen unknown.

Overall study findings and caveats: Higher diversity and more naive CD4+ cells were features of long-lived donors, compared to aged donors.

This receptor was obtained from a man younger than 45 in good health. The specimen was blood. The V and J genes are TRBV6-2 or TRBV6-3 and TRBJ2-5; TRBD1 is a possible D gene (5 bases). The CDR3 sequence is CASSYETAYERYF. Here the CDR3 DNA reads TGTGCCAGCAGTTATGAGACAGCCTACGAGCGGTACTTC.